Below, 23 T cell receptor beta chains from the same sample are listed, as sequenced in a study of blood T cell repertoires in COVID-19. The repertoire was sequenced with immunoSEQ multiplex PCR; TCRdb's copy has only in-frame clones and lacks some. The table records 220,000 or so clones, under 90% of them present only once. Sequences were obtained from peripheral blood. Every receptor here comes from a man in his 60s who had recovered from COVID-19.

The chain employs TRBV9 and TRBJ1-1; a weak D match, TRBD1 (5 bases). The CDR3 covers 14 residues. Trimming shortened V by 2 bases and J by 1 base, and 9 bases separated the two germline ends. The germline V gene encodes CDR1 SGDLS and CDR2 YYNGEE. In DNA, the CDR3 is TGTGCCAGCAGCGTCGCAGGGTCGAACACTGAAGCTTTCTTT. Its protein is CASSVAGSNTEAFF.

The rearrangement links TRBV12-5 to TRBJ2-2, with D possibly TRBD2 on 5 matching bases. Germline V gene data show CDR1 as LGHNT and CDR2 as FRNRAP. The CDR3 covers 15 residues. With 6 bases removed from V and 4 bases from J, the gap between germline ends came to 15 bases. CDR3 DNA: TGTGCTAGTGGCTTACAGCAGGCGGGCACCGGGGAGCTGTTTTTT. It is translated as CASGLQQAGTGELFF.

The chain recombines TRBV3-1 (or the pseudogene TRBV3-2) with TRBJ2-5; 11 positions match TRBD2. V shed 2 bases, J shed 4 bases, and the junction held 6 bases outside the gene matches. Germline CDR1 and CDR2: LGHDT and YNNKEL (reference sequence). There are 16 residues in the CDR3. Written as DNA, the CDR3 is TGTGCCAGCAGCCAACGGACTAGCGGGCCCAGAGAGACCCAGTACTTC. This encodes CASSQRTSGPRETQYF.

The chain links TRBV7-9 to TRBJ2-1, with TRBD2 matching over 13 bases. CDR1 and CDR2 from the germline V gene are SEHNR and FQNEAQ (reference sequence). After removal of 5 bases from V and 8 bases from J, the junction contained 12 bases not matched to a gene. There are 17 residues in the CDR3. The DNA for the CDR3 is TGTGCCAGCAGCCCGGGACTAGCGGGGTATCGTAACGATGAGCAGTTCTTC. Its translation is CASSPGLAGYRNDEQFF.

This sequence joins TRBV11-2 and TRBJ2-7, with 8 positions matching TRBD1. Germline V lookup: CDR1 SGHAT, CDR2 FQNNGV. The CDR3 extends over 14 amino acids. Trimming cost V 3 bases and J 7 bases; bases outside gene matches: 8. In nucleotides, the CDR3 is TGTGCCAGCAGCTTGGAGACAGGGGTCAAAGAGCAGTACTTC. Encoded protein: CASSLETGVKEQYF.

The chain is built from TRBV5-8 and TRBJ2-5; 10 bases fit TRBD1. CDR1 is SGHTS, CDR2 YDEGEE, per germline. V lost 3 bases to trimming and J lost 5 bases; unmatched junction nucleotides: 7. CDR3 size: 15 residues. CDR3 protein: CASSSYRQGAETQYF. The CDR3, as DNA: TGTGCCAGCAGCTCCTATCGACAGGGGGCTGAGACCCAGTACTTC.

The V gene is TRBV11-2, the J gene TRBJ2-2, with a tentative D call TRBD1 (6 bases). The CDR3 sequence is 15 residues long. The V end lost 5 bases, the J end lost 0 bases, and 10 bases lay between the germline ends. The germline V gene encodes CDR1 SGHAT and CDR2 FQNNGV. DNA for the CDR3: TGTGCCAGCAGCCCCAGACAGGCGAACACCGGGGAGCTGTTTTTT. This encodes CASSPRQANTGELFF.

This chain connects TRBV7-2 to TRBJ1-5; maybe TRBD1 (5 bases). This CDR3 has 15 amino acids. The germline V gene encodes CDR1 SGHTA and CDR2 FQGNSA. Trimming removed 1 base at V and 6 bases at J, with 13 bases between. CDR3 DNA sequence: TGTGCCAGCAGCTTAGTGGCAGGGAATAGTCAGCCCCAGCATTTT. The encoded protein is CASSLVAGNSQPQHF.

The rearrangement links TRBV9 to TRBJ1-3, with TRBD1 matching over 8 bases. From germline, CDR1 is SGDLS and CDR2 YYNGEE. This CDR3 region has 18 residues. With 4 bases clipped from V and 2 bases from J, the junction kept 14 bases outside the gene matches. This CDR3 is CASSPLQGEVRPGNTIYF. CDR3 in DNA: TGTGCCAGCAGCCCCTTACAGGGGGAAGTCCGGCCTGGAAACACCATATATTTT. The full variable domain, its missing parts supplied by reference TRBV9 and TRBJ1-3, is DSGVTQTPKHLITATGQRVTLRCSPRSGDLSVYWYQQSLDQGLQFLIQYYNGEERAKGNILERFSAQQFPDLHSELNLSSLELGDSALYFCASSPLQGEVRPGNTIYFGEGSWLTVV.

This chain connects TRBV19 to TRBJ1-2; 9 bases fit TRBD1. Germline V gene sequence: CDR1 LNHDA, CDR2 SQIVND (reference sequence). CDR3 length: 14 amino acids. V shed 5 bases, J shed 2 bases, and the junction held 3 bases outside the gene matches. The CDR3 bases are TGTGCCAGTAGTCTACAGGGGGCAAACTATGGCTACACCTTC. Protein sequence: CASSLQGANYGYTF.

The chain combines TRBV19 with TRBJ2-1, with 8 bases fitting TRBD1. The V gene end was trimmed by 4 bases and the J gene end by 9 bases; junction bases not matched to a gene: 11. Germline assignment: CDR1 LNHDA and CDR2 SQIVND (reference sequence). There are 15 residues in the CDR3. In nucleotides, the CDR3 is TGTGCCAGTAGTAGCGACAGGGGAGGTTTCGGTGAGCAGTTCTTC. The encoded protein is CASSSDRGGFGEQFF. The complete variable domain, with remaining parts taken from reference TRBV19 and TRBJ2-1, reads DGGITQSPKYLFRKEGQNVTLSCEQNLNHDAMYWYRQDPGQGLRLIYYSQIVNDFQKGDIAEGYSVSREKKESFPLTVTSAQKNPTAFYLCASSSDRGGFGEQFFGPGTRLTVL.

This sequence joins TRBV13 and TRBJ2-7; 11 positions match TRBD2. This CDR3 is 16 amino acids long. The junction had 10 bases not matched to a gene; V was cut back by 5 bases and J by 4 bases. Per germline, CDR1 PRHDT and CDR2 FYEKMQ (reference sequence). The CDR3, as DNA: TGTGCCAGCAGCCGCAAGCCGGGACTAGCGGCTTACGAGCAGTACTTC. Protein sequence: CASSRKPGLAAYEQYF.

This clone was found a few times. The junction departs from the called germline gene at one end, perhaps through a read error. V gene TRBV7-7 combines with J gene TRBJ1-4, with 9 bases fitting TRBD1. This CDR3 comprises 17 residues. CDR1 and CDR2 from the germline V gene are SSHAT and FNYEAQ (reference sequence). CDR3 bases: TGTGCTAGCAGCTTAGCTGCTGAACAGGGGGCACAGGAAAAACTGTTTTTT. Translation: CASSLAAEQGAQEKLFF.

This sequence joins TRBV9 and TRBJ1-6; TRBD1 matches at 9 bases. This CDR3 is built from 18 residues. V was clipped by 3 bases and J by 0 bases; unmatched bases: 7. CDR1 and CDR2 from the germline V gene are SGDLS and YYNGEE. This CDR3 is CASSEAGTGSSYNSPLHF. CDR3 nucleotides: TGTGCCAGCAGCGAGGCCGGGACAGGGAGCTCCTATAATTCACCCCTCCACTTT. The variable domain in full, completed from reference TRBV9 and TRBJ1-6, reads DSGVTQTPKHLITATGQRVTLRCSPRSGDLSVYWYQQSLDQGLQFLIQYYNGEERAKGNILERFSAQQFPDLHSELNLSSLELGDSALYFCASSEAGTGSSYNSPLHFGNGTRLTVT.

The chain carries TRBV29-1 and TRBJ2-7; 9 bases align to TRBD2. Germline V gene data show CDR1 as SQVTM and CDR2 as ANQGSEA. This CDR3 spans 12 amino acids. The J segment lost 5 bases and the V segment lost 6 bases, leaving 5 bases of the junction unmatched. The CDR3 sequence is CSVGLALHEQYF. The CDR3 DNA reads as TGCAGCGTCGGACTAGCGTTACACGAGCAGTACTTC.

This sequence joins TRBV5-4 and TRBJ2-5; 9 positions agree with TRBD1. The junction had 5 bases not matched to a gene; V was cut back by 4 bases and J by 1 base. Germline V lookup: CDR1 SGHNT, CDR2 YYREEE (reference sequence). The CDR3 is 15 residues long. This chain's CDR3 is CASSPQQGAQETQYF. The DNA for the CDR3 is TGTGCCAGCAGCCCCCAACAGGGGGCCCAAGAGACCCAGTACTTC.

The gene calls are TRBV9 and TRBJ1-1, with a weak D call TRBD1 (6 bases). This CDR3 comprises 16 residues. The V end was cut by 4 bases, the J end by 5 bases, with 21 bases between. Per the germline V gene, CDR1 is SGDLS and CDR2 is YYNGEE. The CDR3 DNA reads TGTGCCAGCAGCCCATCCGACCACAGGGTAGGGACTGAAGCTTTCTTT. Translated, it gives CASSPSDHRVGTEAFF.

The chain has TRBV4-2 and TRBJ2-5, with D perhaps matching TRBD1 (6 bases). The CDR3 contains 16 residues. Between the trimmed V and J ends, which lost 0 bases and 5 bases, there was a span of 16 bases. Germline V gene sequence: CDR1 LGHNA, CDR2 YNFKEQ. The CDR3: CASSQDPQGQVETQYF. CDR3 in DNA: TGTGCCAGCAGCCAAGATCCCCAGGGGCAGGTCGAGACCCAGTACTTC.

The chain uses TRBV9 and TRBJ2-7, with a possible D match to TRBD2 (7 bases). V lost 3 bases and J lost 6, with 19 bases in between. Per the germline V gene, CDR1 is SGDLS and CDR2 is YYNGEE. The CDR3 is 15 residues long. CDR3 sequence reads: CASSEQPGGKGEQYF. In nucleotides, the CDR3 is TGTGCCAGCAGCGAACAACCGGGGGGCAAGGGCGAGCAGTACTTC.

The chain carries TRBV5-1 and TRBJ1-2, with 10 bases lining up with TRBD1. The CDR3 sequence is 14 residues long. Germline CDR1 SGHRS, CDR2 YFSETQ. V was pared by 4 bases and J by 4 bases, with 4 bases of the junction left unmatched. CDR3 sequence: CASSATGGGYGYTF. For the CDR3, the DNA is TGCGCCAGCAGCGCGACAGGGGGCGGCTATGGCTACACCTTC.

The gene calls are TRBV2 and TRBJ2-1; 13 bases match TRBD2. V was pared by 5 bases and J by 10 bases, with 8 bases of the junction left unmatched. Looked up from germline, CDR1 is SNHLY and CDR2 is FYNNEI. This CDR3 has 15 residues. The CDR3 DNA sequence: TGTGCCAGCAGTCCGACTAGCGGGAGGTCTGGGGAGCAGTTCTTC. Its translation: CASSPTSGRSGEQFF. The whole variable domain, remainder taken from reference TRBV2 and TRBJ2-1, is EPEVTQTPSHQVTQMGQEVILRCVPISNHLYFYWYRQILGQKVEFLVSFYNNEISEKSEIFDDQFSVERPDGSNFTLKIRSTKLEDSAMYFCASSPTSGRSGEQFFGPGTRLTVL.

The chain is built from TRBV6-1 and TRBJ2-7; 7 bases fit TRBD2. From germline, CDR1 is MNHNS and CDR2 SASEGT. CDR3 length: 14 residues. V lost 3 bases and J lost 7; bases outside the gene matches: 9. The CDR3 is CASSESGGIREQYF. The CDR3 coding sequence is TGTGCCAGCAGTGAGTCGGGGGGAATAAGGGAGCAGTACTTC.

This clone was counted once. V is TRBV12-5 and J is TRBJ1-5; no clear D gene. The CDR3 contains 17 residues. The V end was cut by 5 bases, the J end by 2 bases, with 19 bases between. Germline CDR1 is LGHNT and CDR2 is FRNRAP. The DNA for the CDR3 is TGTGCTAGTGGTACCCACTCGGGAGGGAGGGGCAATCAGCCCCAGCATTTT. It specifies CASGTHSGGRGNQPQHF.